This T cell receptor beta chain originates from a study of shared clonotypes between healthy human individuals (TCRdb year 2020). About the investigation overall: A few men and two women, aged 18 to 49 years, made up the cohort. For each donor, CD4 naive and CD4 memory were each given three plates, CD8 naive was given two plates, and CD8 memory was given one plate. Libraries were prepared and TCR repertoires were sequenced by different laboratories using diverse techniques, in order to increase sequencing depth and limit assay-specific biases. To estimate repertoire size and how much clonotypes are shared between individuals, the study performed deep sequencing of blood TCR repertoires from five healthy adults. Each donor's leukapheresis produced roughly between roughly 0.94 and 9.5 billion PBMCs. The paper as a whole reports these results and caveats: Estimated clonotype richness was generally larger for naive than for memory subsets. The genetic and exposure-history diversity represented was limited by the small number of donors. Compared with non-shared clonotypes, clonotypes shared by all four sorted-subset donors had higher generation probabilities. Sharing across a few donors was observed for approximately 4.6% of naive CD4, over 3% of naive CD8, 2% to 2.5% of memory CD4, and less than 0.45% of memory CD8 clonotypes. Rarefaction of sorted-subset datasets indicated incomplete sequencing despite the large sequencing depth. Based on pairwise subsampling, the degree of clonotype sharing among donors was expected to be affected by sequencing depth. Only blood was sampled, and tissue TCR repertoires likely differ from those in blood.

V ends up 2 bases short and J 2 bases short, with an unmatched junction base count of 4. The germline V gene sets CDR1 to MDHEN and CDR2 to SYDVKM. From its cysteine to its phenylalanine, the CDR3 spans 15 amino acids. Just the 45-base CDR3 DNA is kept, in frame starting at base 1. This clone was seen a few times. Its antigen remains undetermined. No much larger clonotype is one base removed from it; base qualities were not supplied. Donors were healthy HIV-negative adults with no recently reported acute infections or vaccinations. All donors were Caucasian adults living in Nashville, Tennessee, USA. CD4+ T cells were enriched through magnetic negative selection, after which naive cells were positively selected on CD45RA and the remaining negative fraction served as the memory subset. After blood collection by leukapheresis, PBMCs were isolated using Ficoll-Histopaque density gradient centrifugation and then cryopreserved in the vapor phase of liquid nitrogen. Purity and quantity of every magnetically sorted T cell population were checked by analytical flow cytometry. Genomic DNA was isolated from every sorted fraction and measured by UV absorbance on a Nanodrop 2000c.

Using the deep immunoSEQ assay, TCR CDR3 regions were amplified from genomic DNA by multiplex PCR. Extracted genomic DNA from each cell subset was distributed evenly across all wells of several immunoSEQ 96-well plates, and each plate was treated as a replicate. For sorted subsets, approximately 200 ng of genomic DNA, equivalent to roughly 33,000 T cell genomes, went into each replicate PCR. Purified libraries were measured with a Qubit 3.0 fluorometer, size-checked on a Bioanalyzer 2100, and measured again with the KAPA Library Quantification kit. A separate single-read 150-cycle Illumina NextSeq 550 flow cell was used to sequence each immunoSEQ 96-well plate. The authors' pipeline ran thus. Because only junctional sequences without quality scores were contained in the immunoSEQ output, filtering matching that applied to full-length reads could not be performed. To assign V/J genes and CDR3, sequences were annotated using PyIR, a Python wrapper for IgBLAST v1.9, with IMGT germline references. Reads were removed for weak V/J assignments (E-value above 1e-6), missing CDR3, stop codons, out-of-frame junctions, or ambiguous translated residues. V3J clonotypes were defined as sequences sharing the same inferred V gene, J gene, and CDR3 amino acid sequence. Percentage overlap between repertoires was calculated by dividing the number of shared unique clonotypes by the size of the smaller repertoire. Three approaches were used to assess repertoire richness: RTK rarefaction, the Chao1 estimator, and Recon v2.1 estimates of unobserved clonotypes. OLGA was used to compute generation probabilities for all TCRbeta clonotypes that the gDNA method yielded from a few donors. Here the immuneACCESS table is served through TCRdb, limited to in-frame sequences with V and J called. Missing clones are a known gap in these copies; in checked studies unresolved V genes cover under half, and the rest lacks a known reason. V, J and clone size were drawn from that table, and D and trimming were deduced from the DNA. The sample contains about 1 million clones, roughly 75% of them found a single time. Around 1.5% of the sample belongs to the ten largest clones.

This chain is built from TRBV28 and TRBJ1-2, with 8 bases aligning to TRBD1. Sequences were obtained from memory CD4+ T cells sorted from blood. The cell subset or site label corresponds to: CD45RA-negative fraction. The clonotype comes from a man aged 18 to 29 in good health. The DNA sequence is as follows: TGTGCCAGCAGTTTAAAGTGGACAGGGAACTATGGCTACACCTTC. This is translated as CASSLKWTGNYGYTF.